The 14 T cell receptor beta chains presented below share a single source sample, sequenced in a study of read filtering for tumor transcriptome and immune sequencing. The library was built from about 370 ng RNA with molecular barcoded adaptors for alpha/delta and beta/gamma chains. Via MiXCR, TCRdb re-called the reads, giving one row per CDR3 protein. The sample gives 40,000 or so distinct CDR3 sequences, 12% of which show up once; 30% to 40% is in the top ten. Sequenced material: a population of CD138-negative cells sorted from bone marrow. These receptor sequences come from a donor aged 40 or over with multiple myeloma.

Ten or more counts support this clonotype. The gene calls are TRBV19 and TRBJ2-2, with a possible D match to TRBD1 (6 bases). The CDR3 sequence is 12 residues long. The germline CDR1 and CDR2 sequences are LNHDA and SQIVND (reference sequence). V was clipped by 10 bases and J by 3 bases, with 9 bases between them. In DNA, the CDR3 is TGTGCCACCGGACAGTACACCGGGGAGCTGTTTTTT. Residues: CATGQYTGELFF.

There are many counts of this clonotype. CDR3 sequence: CASSLIGARETQYF. The CDR3 DNA reads as TGTGCCAGCAGTTTAATTGGGGCGCGGGAGACCCAGTACTTC. The chain carries TRBV27 and TRBJ2-5; D may be TRBD1 (5 bases). V shed 2 bases and J shed 5 bases, with 12 bases lying between them. Germline CDR1 is MNHEY and CDR2 is SMNVEV (reference sequence). This CDR3 comprises 14 residues.

Turning to this clonotype: The junction shows a germline mismatch at one end, possibly a read error. The chain couples TRBV27 to TRBJ1-2; D remains unclear. CDR3 length: 12 residues. Germline assignment: CDR1 MNHEY and CDR2 SMNVEV (reference sequence). In nucleotides, the CDR3 is TGTGCCAGCAGCCCTGGGGAAGGACGGCGCCGCTTC. It codes for CASSPGEGRRRF.

This clonotype was seen a single time. Since a much larger clone is just one base distant, this may be a read error. The chain recombines TRBV5-1 with TRBJ1-4; tentative D call: TRBD2 (5 bases). Near its end, the DNA agrees better with TRBJ2-3, so the J call may be wrong. The CDR3 has 15 amino acids. Looked up from germline, CDR1 is SGHRS and CDR2 is YFSETQ. This CDR3 is CAGSLQSGPSDTQYF. The CDR3 region has the DNA TGCGCCGGCAGCTTGCAGAGCGGCCCCAGTGATACGCAGTATTTT.

The table lists this clonotype with many counts. The gene calls are TRBV20-1 and TRBJ1-1; TRBD1 is a possible D gene (5 bases). The CDR3 length is 13 residues. Germline values: CDR1 DFQATT, CDR2 SNEGSKA (reference sequence). With 6 bases removed from V and 1 base from J, the gap between germline ends came to 12 bases. The CDR3 is CSAPRGGNTEAFF. The CDR3 DNA reads TGCAGTGCCCCCCGGGGGGGGAACACTGAAGCTTTCTTT.

This clonotype has just a few counts. This clone may be a read error of a much larger clone one base away. The chain couples TRBV5-6 to TRBJ1-4; D remains unclear. The CDR3 contains 13 residues. Germline V gene sequence: CDR1 SGHDT, CDR2 YYEEEE. This CDR3 is CASGFDRWGKLFF. The CDR3 DNA sequence: TGTGCCAGCGGCTTCGACCGGTGGGGAAAACTGTTTTTT.

Notes on this clonotype: This sequence may be a read error, since a much larger clone differs from it by one base. No conserved phenylalanine or tryptophan ends this CDR3, so it is likely a read error. This chain joins TRBV12-3 or TRBV12-4 and TRBJ2-7; the D is unclear. With 5 bases removed from V and 7 bases from J, the gap between germline ends came to 9 bases. The length of the CDR3 is 11 residues. The CDR3 region has the DNA TGTGCCAGCAGTCACCAACTTGAGCAGTACCTC. It yields the protein CASSHQLEQYL.

This clonotype showed up many times. The chain joins TRBV12-5 to TRBJ2-3; D might be TRBD1 (6 bases). The CDR3 extends over 14 amino acids. Germline lookup yields CDR1 LGHNT and CDR2 FRNRAP. With 7 bases removed from V and 0 bases from J, the gap between germline ends came to 11 bases. DNA for the CDR3: TGTGCTAGTGCCCGACAGGCGAGCACAGATACGCAGTATTTT. It codes for CASARQASTDTQYF.

This clonotype is medium-sized in the sample. V and J are TRBV20-1 and TRBJ2-5; 7 positions agree with TRBD1. V lost 0 bases and J lost 4; bases outside the gene matches: 11. This CDR3 comprises 16 residues. Germline assignment: CDR1 DFQATT and CDR2 SNEGSKA (reference sequence). The CDR3 DNA is TGCAGTGCTAGAGACGCTCGTACAGGGGATTTAGAGACCCAGTACTTC. Translation: CSARDARTGDLETQYF.

This clonotype was counted many times. V is TRBV28 and J is TRBJ1-1; D not resolved. There are 14 residues in the CDR3. CDR1 and CDR2 from the germline V gene are MDHEN and SYDVKM. V was trimmed by 8 bases and J by 1 base, leaving 14 bases between them. DNA of the CDR3: TGTGCCAGCCTCGTTCGGGCGGGGAACACTGAAGCTTTCTTT. It specifies CASLVRAGNTEAFF.

This clonotype was detected ten times or more. The chain links TRBV7-2 to TRBJ2-1, with no clear D. The V end lost 9 bases, the J end lost 5 bases, and 29 bases lay between the germline ends. CDR3 length: 18 residues. The germline gives CDR1 SGHTA, CDR2 FQGNSA. CDR3 protein: CARTPLIITLGMNNEQFF. The CDR3 DNA is TGTGCCAGGACCCCGCTAATAATCACGCTGGGTATGAACAATGAGCAGTTCTTC.

This clonotype has at least ten counts. The V and J genes are TRBV24-1 and TRBJ2-3; 8 nucleotides line up with TRBD2. Per the germline V gene, CDR1 is KGHDR and CDR2 is SFDVKD. The CDR3 contains 16 residues. The V segment lost 3 bases and the J segment 1 base; nucleotides outside the gene matches: 5. The CDR3 DNA reads TGTGCCACCAGTGATCGAGCGGGGGCCGGCACAGATACGCAGTATTTT. Encoded protein: CATSDRAGAGTDTQYF.

This clonotype was counted at least ten times. This chain connects TRBV13 to TRBJ1-1, with D possibly matching TRBD1 (6 bases). V lost 4 bases and J 1 base, leaving 13 bases between the germline ends. This CDR3 spans 15 amino acids. CDR1 and CDR2 (germline): PRHDT, FYEKMQ (reference sequence). The CDR3 spells CASSSRQAGNTEAFF. CDR3 coding DNA: TGTGCCAGCAGCTCGCGACAGGCAGGGAACACTGAAGCTTTCTTT.

In this sample, this clonotype turned up a few times. The chain has TRBV5-4 and TRBJ2-1; TRBD2 agrees at 12 bases. Germline V gene lookup returns CDR1 SGHNT and CDR2 YYREEE (reference sequence). With V trimmed by 0 bases and J by 4 bases, 5 bases remained unmatched. The CDR3 is 17 amino acids. This chain's CDR3 is CASSLVASGGAYNEQFF. CDR3 sequence (DNA): TGTGCCAGCAGCTTGGTGGCTAGCGGGGGGGCTTACAATGAGCAGTTCTTC.